This T cell receptor beta chain emerged from a study of type 1 regulatory T cells. For the study at large: An in vitro protocol generated T-allo10, a Tr1-enriched, alloantigen-specific CD4 T cell product.

TCRdb called the reads again in MiXCR, with one record for every CDR3 protein. Counted here are about 62,000 distinct CDR3 sequences, 62% occurring once; the ten biggest clones make up approximately 2%. Study results and limitations: Type 1 regulatory T cells had a more restricted TCR repertoire than non-type 1 regulatory T cells.

Note on this clonotype: Its antigen remains unidentified.

This receptor was identified in a human donor in good health. The sample consisted of cultured non-Tr1 T cells, either the whole culture or a sorted T cell fraction (not recorded which).

CDR3 loop: CASSPSGRAEAFF. The CDR3 DNA reads as TGCGCCAGCAGCCCCTCGGGCAGGGCTGAAGCTTTCTTT. The rearrangement links TRBV5-1 to TRBJ1-1; D is perhaps TRBD1 (5 bases). Looked up from germline, CDR1 is SGHRS and CDR2 is YFSETQ. V lost 4 bases to trimming and J lost 6 bases, with 13 bases between them. The CDR3 consists of 13 residues.